This T cell receptor (beta chain) emerged from a study of T cells after posttransplantation cyclophosphamide listed by TCRdb under 2016. About the study as a whole: Using TRB sequencing, the study followed how the T cell repertoire rebuilt after myeloablative bone marrow transplantation with posttransplantation cyclophosphamide given as GVHD prophylaxis. Samples from 30 to 45 PTCy-treated patients and approximately 16 related bone marrow donors of those patients were subjected to antigen receptor sequencing. TRB sequencing was performed on blood from all 35 or so PTCy patients with 1-year posttransplant specimens. TRB sequencing was also done on up to about 3 additional blood samples from 2 to 5.2 years after transplant in 3 patients, and on pretransplant blood from 4 patients. Because TRA and TRB clonality correlated tightly in 10 or so samples, later TCR analyses were limited to TRB. Public TRB sequences were searched against a database of over 3,600 sequences associated with responses to pathogens, tumor antigens, self-antigens and alloantigens.

The paper's findings and limits, for the study overall: Donor-recipient similarity was low at 1-2 months but increased during the first year, and donor CD8+ memory clones often dominated later blood repertoires. The TRB repertoires of T cells infiltrating skin or GI tract showed only limited overlap with the TRB repertoires of T cells in blood. Across approximately 45 patients, TRB clonality was highly associated with recipient CMV seropositivity and CMV reactivation, and diversity in PTCy patients was similar to diversity in CNI/methotrexate controls.

Trimming accounts for 5 bases at V and 5 bases at J, while the number of junction bases matched to no gene is 6. In the germline V gene, CDR1 corresponds to SNHLY and CDR2 to FYNNEI. From the cysteine through the phenylalanine, the CDR3 covers 15 amino acids. Only the CDR3 DNA stays, 45 bases, in frame from base 1. Comment on this clone: No cognate antigen has been identified for it. Base qualities are not recorded, but no much larger clone differs from it by a single base.

The control cohort consisted of ten to twelve patients who had myeloablative marrow transplants with methotrexate plus a calcineurin inhibitor and who were sampled 1 year after transplant. Peripheral blood and bone marrow mononuclear cells were isolated by Ficoll-Hypaque density centrifugation and cryopreserved. TRB sequencing was run on genomic DNA with either the immunoSEQ assay at survey resolution or the hsTCRB kit. In the authors' own workflow: The immunoSEQ software handled initial read processing, and the LymphoSeq R package was used for repertoire analyses. For each TRB dataset, clonality was calculated as 1 minus normalized Shannon entropy, and the Gini coefficient was computed as well. To infer phenotypes in unsorted samples, TRB sequences from sorted subsets of the recipient or donor were mapped onto the unsorted samples of the same recipient. The source is immuneACCESS, and TCRdb retained only in-frame sequences with V and J called. Part of the clones is not carried over; for the studies checked, unresolved V genes explain less than half of this, and the remainder is unexplained. V and J calls and clone size are copied from that table; D and trimming were computed from the DNA. The sample data list 20,000 to 25,000 clones, and 80% to 90% of these were observed just once. The ten largest make up under 2% of the sample.

The TCR comes from a female patient between 30 and 40 years old who received an allogeneic stem cell transplant from an unrelated donor, was CMV-positive, and had acute and chronic GVHD. Some T cells seen after a transplant may have their origin in the graft donor. The sequence links TRBV2 to TRBJ2-3; 11 middle bases align to TRBD1. The specimen comprised PBMCs, sampled less than 400 days after allogeneic stem cell transplant with calcineurin inhibitor and methotrexate. Here the CDR3 is given as CASSTGTGGEDTQYF. The nucleotide sequence is TGTGCCAGCAGTACAGGGACAGGGGGAGAAGATACGCAGTATTTT.